Each of the 8 T cell receptor beta chains below was sequenced from the same sample in a study of blood T cell repertoires in COVID-19. The table came from immunoSEQ multiplex PCR; TCRdb's copy has only in-frame clones and leaves some out. The sample gives 410,000 or so clones, 70% to 90% of which show up once; less than 2% is in the top ten. Source material: peripheral blood. Receptors originate from a middle-aged woman with COVID-19, enrolled during active disease.

V gene TRBV7-2 combines with J gene TRBJ1-4; TRBD1 matches at 9 bases. V shed 2 bases and J 1 base; nucleotides not matched to a gene: 2. The CDR3 covers 16 residues. In germline, CDR1 is SGHTA, CDR2 FQGNSA. CDR3 in DNA: TGTGCCAGCAGCTTAACAGGGGGCGGAACTAATGAAAAACTGTTTTTT. Translated, it gives CASSLTGGGTNEKLFF.

The V gene is TRBV9, the J gene TRBJ1-2; the D gene is possibly TRBD1 (5 bases). V lost 0 bases, J lost 3 bases, and 12 bases lay in between. CDR1 and CDR2 from the germline V gene are SGDLS and YYNGEE. The CDR3 runs to 15 residues. CDR3 sequence: CASSVEAGAYYGYTF. Written as DNA, the CDR3 is TGTGCCAGCAGCGTAGAGGCTGGGGCTTACTATGGCTACACCTTC.

This chain links TRBV28 with TRBJ2-3; 12 bases map to TRBD2. Germline values: CDR1 MDHEN, CDR2 SYDVKM. CDR3 length equals 19 residues. The J segment lost 2 bases and the V segment lost 5 bases, leaving 14 bases of the junction unmatched. The DNA of the CDR3 is TGTGCCAGCAGTCCACCCCCGGTTACTAGCGGGAGGACCACAGATACGCAGTATTTT. This sequence encodes CASSPPPVTSGRTTDTQYF. Combining the CDR3 with reference TRBV28 and TRBJ2-3 gives the whole variable domain DVKVTQSSRYLVKRTGEKVFLECVQDMDHENMFWYRQDPGLGLRLIYFSYDVKMKEKGDIPEGYSVSREKKERFSLILESASTNQTSMYLCASSPPPVTSGRTTDTQYFGPGTRLTVL.

The V call is TRBV19, the J call TRBJ2-7, with D perhaps matching TRBD2 (5 bases). CDR3 length: 13 amino acids. Germline CDR1 is LNHDA and CDR2 is SQIVND (reference sequence). The V end was cut by 9 bases, the J end by 5 bases, with 17 bases between. CDR3 protein: CASGETKDNEQYF. The CDR3 coding sequence is TGTGCCAGCGGGGAGACAAAAGATAACGAGCAGTACTTC.

V gene TRBV5-6 combines with J gene TRBJ2-7; TRBD1 agrees at 7 bases. Trimming removed 4 bases from V and 3 bases from J; junction bases left unmatched: 4. Germline lookup yields CDR1 SGHDT and CDR2 YYEEEE. CDR3 length: 13 residues. CDR3 loop: CASSPTGSYEQYF. For the CDR3, the DNA is TGTGCCAGCAGCCCGACAGGGAGCTACGAGCAGTACTTC.

This clone was found once. CDR3 nucleotide sequence: TGTGCCAGCAGTTACGACAGGGGAAATGAAAAACTGTTTTTT. This sequence encodes CASSYDRGNEKLFF. The chain has TRBV2 and TRBJ1-4; 8 nucleotides align to TRBD1. Losses at the gene ends were 5 bases for V and 5 bases for J; bases not matched to a gene: 4. Per the germline V gene, CDR1 is SNHLY and CDR2 is FYNNEI. This CDR3 has 14 residues. The whole variable domain, remainder taken from reference TRBV2 and TRBJ1-4, is EPEVTQTPSHQVTQMGQEVILRCVPISNHLYFYWYRQILGQKVEFLVSFYNNEISEKSEIFDDQFSVERPDGSNFTLKIRSTKLEDSAMYFCASSYDRGNEKLFFGSGTQLSVL.

As to this clone: The sample has other DNA sequences that encode this CDR3 too. The chain uses TRBV7-2 and TRBJ1-5, with D possibly being TRBD1 (5 bases). The CDR3 consists of 14 residues. V dropped 2 bases and J dropped 4 bases, with 9 bases sitting between them. Germline V CDR1 and CDR2: SGHTA, FQGNSA. In DNA form, the CDR3 reads TGTGCCAGCAGCTTACAGGGAGGGAATCAGCCCCAGCATTTT. Its translation: CASSLQGGNQPQHF.

This clone was counted a single time. This rearrangement joins TRBV2 to TRBJ1-4; no reliable D call. The germline V and J ends were trimmed by 5 bases and 3 bases, with 13 bases remaining between them. Germline assignment: CDR1 SNHLY and CDR2 FYNNEI. CDR3 length: 15 residues. CDR3 residues: CASSSGLGSNEKLFF. The CDR3 DNA sequence: TGTGCCAGCAGTTCGGGGTTGGGGTCTAATGAAAAACTGTTTTTT.